The rows below give T cell receptor beta chains drawn from one sample of a study of T cells after yellow fever vaccination. TCRdb re-called the 5' RACE reads through MiXCR, storing one row per CDR3 protein. The table has about 240,000 distinct CDR3 sequences, 6.9% seen once. The material was CD4+ T cells sorted from PBMCs, obtained 15 days after the yellow fever booster vaccination. The receptor set was obtained from a man aged 25-45 years who received the YFV17D yellow fever vaccine. CDR3s include the opening cysteine and the closing phenylalanine or tryptophan. D genes are given only for firm matches. Some rows have no size entry. The others give once, few or many, or a class for an expanded clone.

j_gene,d_gene,abundance,v_gene,CDR3nt,CDR3aa
TRBJ2-3,TRBD2,few,TRBV30,TGTGCCTGGATAAATCAAGCGGGAGGCCCAGATACGCAGTATTTT,CAWINQAGGPDTQYF
TRBJ1-2,NA,NA,TRBV19,TGTGCCAGTAGTATGTCTAGGAGTAACTATGGCTACACCTTC,CASSMSRSNYGYTF
TRBJ2-3,NA,few,TRBV6-5,TGTGCCAGCAGTTCTCAGCGGGCCGGGGATACGCAGTATTTT,CASSSQRAGDTQYF
TRBJ2-2,NA,few,TRBV5-1,TGCGCCAGCAGCTTGACGTCACTTCGGGGCACCGGGGAGCTGTTTTTT,CASSLTSLRGTGELFF
TRBJ2-3,TRBD2,many,TRBV7-9,TGTGCCAGCAGCTACCGGACTAGCATTGCCACAGATACGCAGTATTTT,CASSYRTSIATDTQYF
TRBJ1-2,NA,NA,TRBV7-2,TGTGCAAGCAGCTTAGTAGTCAGGGCCTCCTATGGCTACACCTTC,CASSLVVRASYGYTF
TRBJ2-2,TRBD1,NA,TRBV6-4,TGTGCCTGCAGTTTAGACAGGGGGCCGGTGGGAGGCCCGACCGGGGAGCTGTTTTTT,CACSLDRGPVGGPTGELFF
TRBJ1-3,TRBD1,many,TRBV7-2,TGTGCCAGCAGCTACACAGGGGGCACAAACACCATATATTTT,CASSYTGGTNTIYF
TRBJ2-3,NA,many,TRBV7-9,TGTGCCAGCAGCCCCGACAGTTATACGCAGTATTTT,CASSPDSYTQYF
TRBJ2-5,NA,many,TRBV20-1,TGCAGTGCTCTCGGCGGGAACCAAGAGACCCAGTACTTC,CSALGGNQETQYF
TRBJ2-7,NA,many,TRBV20-1,TGCAGTGCTAGTAGGGACTTCTCTACGTCGCAGTACTTC,CSASRDFSTSQYF
TRBJ2-5,NA,many,TRBV6-6,TGTGCCAGCACCCTGTCAGGGAAAGAGACCCAGTACTTC,CASTLSGKETQYF
TRBJ2-5,NA,NA,TRBV7-2,TGTGCCAGCAGCTCGTTGCGAGGTTCTGTGGAGACCCAGTACTTC,CASSSLRGSVETQYF
TRBJ2-7,TRBD2,many,TRBV20-1,TGCAGTGCTAGGAAACCGCTCCGGCTAGCGGTCTACGAGCAGTACTTC,CSARKPLRLAVYEQYF
TRBJ2-7,TRBD1,NA,TRBV5-6,TGTGCCAGCAGCTTGTTGCCGGGACAGGGGGCCTACGAGCAGTACTTC,CASSLLPGQGAYEQYF
TRBJ2-1,NA,NA,TRBV5-4,TGTGCCACAAAAGGGGTTTCCTACAATGAGCAGTTCTTC,CATKGVSYNEQFF